Below, 8 T cell receptor beta chains from the same sample are listed, as sequenced in a study of shared clonotypes between healthy human individuals. TCRdb keeps only in-frame clones here, not all; method: immunoSEQ multiplex PCR. The sample contains over 700,000 clones, roughly two thirds of which appear only once. Material for sequencing was memory CD4+ T cells sorted from blood. The subset is: CD45RA-negative fraction. These receptors were obtained from a woman aged 25 to 39 in good health.

This chain links TRBV6-8 with TRBJ2-3, with a possible D match to TRBD2 (6 bases). The CDR3 runs to 15 residues. V was shortened by 6 bases and J by 5 bases, with 18 bases between the two germline ends. Germline V lookup: CDR1 MNHGY, CDR2 SAAAGT. CDR3 DNA sequence: TGTGCCAGCAGGGGGATCGGGGGAGTTAAAGATACGCAGTATTTT. It yields the protein CASRGIGGVKDTQYF.

V gene TRBV27 combines with J gene TRBJ2-2; tentatively, D is TRBD1 or TRBD2 (5 bases each). V was clipped by 10 bases and J by 2 bases, with 14 bases between them. In germline, CDR1 is MNHEY, CDR2 SMNVEV (reference sequence). This CDR3 contains 14 residues. Here the CDR3 DNA reads TGTGCCATCAAACGGGACGTCAACACCGGGGAGCTGTTTTTT. Its protein is CAIKRDVNTGELFF.

A word on this clone: Other DNA sequences in the sample encode the same CDR3. The chain has TRBV6-5 and TRBJ1-1, with TRBD1 as a possible D gene (6 bases). Between the trimmed V and J ends, which lost 6 bases and 1 base, there was a span of 12 bases. The CDR3 is 14 amino acids. Germline V lookup: CDR1 MNHEY, CDR2 SVGAGI. DNA for the CDR3: TGTGCCAGCAGACGTCCGGGACAGAACACTGAAGCTTTCTTT. Protein sequence: CASRRPGQNTEAFF.

The rearrangement links TRBV7-7 to TRBJ2-7; D is tentatively TRBD1 or TRBD2 (5 bases each). CDR1 is SSHAT, CDR2 FNYEAQ, per germline (reference sequence). This CDR3 region has 15 residues. V lost 6 bases and J lost 3, with 18 bases in between. In nucleotides, the CDR3 is TGTGCCAGCAGTGAGGGTCCCAGTACAGGCTACGAGCAGTACTTC. The encoded protein is CASSEGPSTGYEQYF.

Ten or more counts support this clone. The rearrangement joins TRBV19 to TRBJ1-5; 7 nucleotides agree with TRBD1. The junction had 10 bases not matched to a gene; V was cut back by 7 bases and J by 4 bases. Germline V gene lookup returns CDR1 LNHDA and CDR2 SQIVND (reference sequence). CDR3 size: 15 residues. The chain's CDR3 is CASTPTGDGNQPQHF. For the CDR3, the DNA is TGTGCCAGTACCCCAACAGGGGATGGGAATCAGCCCCAGCATTTT.

The genes are TRBV28 and TRBJ2-7, with D possibly called TRBD1 or TRBD2 (5 bases each). Germline loops: CDR1 MDHEN, CDR2 SYDVKM. The CDR3 extends over 16 amino acids. V was pared by 3 bases and J by 7 bases, with 22 bases between. The CDR3 DNA is TGTGCCAGCAGTTTGGTGGGGGACCCCCAATCGGGGGAGCAGTACTTC. Protein: CASSLVGDPQSGEQYF.

The chain joins TRBV11-2 to TRBJ2-7; TRBD2 matches at 11 bases. The CDR3 totals 13 residues. Germline V gene data show CDR1 as SGHAT and CDR2 as FQNNGV. Unmatched junction bases numbered 6, after V lost 6 bases and J lost 8 bases. Here the CDR3 reads CASSEGTSGKQYF. The CDR3 DNA follows: TGTGCCAGCAGTGAAGGGACTAGCGGTAAGCAGTACTTC.

The chain uses TRBV4-1 and TRBJ2-1, with 10 nucleotides matching TRBD2. CDR1 and CDR2 (germline): MGHRA, YSYEKL. The CDR3 runs 18 residues. Trimming cost V 3 bases and J 8 bases; bases outside gene matches: 16. This CDR3 is CASSHFPAGGPPRDEQFF. CDR3 bases: TGCGCCAGCAGCCACTTTCCAGCGGGAGGGCCCCCGAGAGATGAGCAGTTCTTC.